The 31 T cell receptor beta chains listed next were all sequenced from one sample in a study of T cell responses to AZD1222 COVID-19 vaccine. Produced via immunoSEQ multiplex PCR; TCRdb's table is partial and in-frame only. The table includes 200,000 or so clones, roughly 92% detected once. The sample was peripheral blood, taken on day 0 of AZD1222 vaccination. The receptors originated from an adult in good health.

CDR3 loop: CASSQVWGQPYEQYF. CDR3 coding DNA: TGTGCCAGCAGCCAAGTGTGGGGACAGCCGTACGAGCAGTACTTC. The rearrangement uses TRBV14 and TRBJ2-7; TRBD1 matches 7 bases. The V and J ends lost 1 base and 4 bases, in that order; junction bases with no gene match: 7. CDR1 and CDR2 (germline): SGHDN, FVKESK. The CDR3 sequence is 15 residues long.

The genes are TRBV28 and TRBJ1-1; no reliable D call. CDR1 and CDR2 (germline): MDHEN, SYDVKM. The V end lost 3 bases, the J end lost 6 bases, and 11 bases lay between the germline ends. The CDR3 length is 13 residues. CDR3 sequence reads: CASSFRPLPEAFF. The CDR3, as DNA: TGTGCCAGCAGTTTCCGGCCCCTGCCTGAAGCTTTCTTT.

This rearrangement joins TRBV19 to TRBJ1-2; TRBD1 agrees at 10 bases. From germline, CDR1 is LNHDA and CDR2 SQIVND (reference sequence). Trimming took 4 bases from V and 4 from J; bases not matched to a gene: 3. The CDR3 runs to 14 residues. The chain's CDR3 is CASSTDRGAYGYTF. The CDR3 DNA is TGTGCCAGTAGTACGGACAGGGGGGCCTATGGCTACACCTTC. Based on the CDR3 plus reference TRBV19 and TRBJ1-2, the full variable domain is DGGITQSPKYLFRKEGQNVTLSCEQNLNHDAMYWYRQDPGQGLRLIYYSQIVNDFQKGDIAEGYSVSREKKESFPLTVTSAQKNPTAFYLCASSTDRGAYGYTFGSGTRLTVV.

The V call is TRBV10-2, the J call TRBJ2-1; 10 bases agree with TRBD1. Germline-derived CDR1 and CDR2 are WSHSY and SAAADI. With V trimmed by 2 bases and J by 8 bases, 12 bases remained unmatched. The CDR3 is 17 amino acids. The CDR3 DNA reads as TGCGCCAGCAGTGAGAAGGTTTGGGACAGGGGTGGCGATGAGCAGTTCTTC. The encoded protein is CASSEKVWDRGGDEQFF.

V is TRBV6-4 and J is TRBJ1-4; D remains unclear. The CDR3 covers 15 residues. The V end was cut by 5 bases, the J end by 6 bases, with 16 bases between. The germline V gene encodes CDR1 MRHNA and CDR2 SNTAGT. The chain's CDR3 is CASSRTPGNDEKLFF. As DNA, the CDR3 is TGTGCCAGCAGTCGGACGCCCGGGAACGATGAAAAACTGTTTTTT.

The genes are TRBV5-4 and TRBJ2-4; D is ambiguous. Germline loops: CDR1 SGHNT, CDR2 YYREEE (reference sequence). V was shortened by 0 bases and J by 5 bases, with 9 bases between the two germline ends. The CDR3 loop spans 14 amino acids. The CDR3 coding sequence is TGTGCCAGCAGCTTGGATAGGGAACAAAACATTCAGTACTTC. The encoded protein is CASSLDREQNIQYF. The full variable domain, its missing parts supplied by reference TRBV5-4 and TRBJ2-4, is ETGVTQSPTHLIKTRGQQVTLRCSSQSGHNTVSWYQQALGQGPQFIFQYYREEENGRGNFPPRFSGLQFPNYSSELNVNALELDDSALYLCASSLDREQNIQYFGAGTRLSVL.

This clone was counted a single time. V and J are TRBV6-7 and TRBJ2-1; TRBD1 agrees at 9 bases. TRBV6-7 qualifies as an ORF whose function is uncertain. V dropped 6 bases and J dropped 8; count of bases not matched to a gene: 8. This CDR3 contains 14 residues. CDR3 amino acids: CASSRPTGGDEQFF. DNA of the CDR3: TGTGCCAGCAGCCGACCGACAGGGGGAGATGAGCAGTTCTTC.

CDR3 bases: TGTGCCAGCAGCCAGGGTCCGGGACAGGGGAACTATGGCTACACCTTC. Residues: CASSQGPGQGNYGYTF. This sequence joins TRBV3-1 (or the pseudogene TRBV3-2) and TRBJ1-2, with 10 bases lining up with TRBD1. The CDR3 sequence is 16 residues long. V gave up 3 bases and J gave up 2 bases; unmatched junction bases: 6. Germline loops: CDR1 LGHDT, CDR2 YNNKEL (reference sequence).

The rearrangement links TRBV18 to TRBJ2-2; D is possibly TRBD2 (5 bases). Per the germline V gene, CDR1 is KGHSH and CDR2 is LQKENI. The CDR3 runs to 15 residues. Trimming pared 3 bases from V and 6 bases from J, leaving 14 bases between. CDR3 DNA sequence: TGTGCCAGCTCACCTCCCGGGGTCAAGGCCGGGGAGCTGTTTTTT. Translation gives CASSPPGVKAGELFF.

The chain recombines TRBV28 with TRBJ2-1, with 7 nucleotides matching TRBD1. This CDR3 has 16 residues. The V gene's germline CDR1 is MDHEN and CDR2 SYDVKM. Germline trimming cut 4 bases from V and 4 bases from J; bases unmatched to any gene: 10. In nucleotides, the CDR3 is TGTGCCAGCAGTTCCTGGACAGGAGGTACTTACAATGAGCAGTTCTTC. Residues: CASSSWTGGTYNEQFF.

The chain links TRBV27 to TRBJ2-1; D gene unclear. This CDR3 comprises 12 residues. V lost 2 bases and J 9 bases, leaving 8 bases between the germline ends. From germline, CDR1 is MNHEY and CDR2 SMNVEV (reference sequence). The CDR3 loop reads CASSLKGSEQFF. The CDR3 DNA reads TGTGCCAGCAGTTTAAAGGGATCTGAGCAGTTCTTC.

This rearrangement joins TRBV14 to TRBJ1-4; TRBD1 might be the D (5 bases). The V end was cut by 1 base, the J end by 4 bases, with 13 bases between. This CDR3 has 16 residues. The germline V gene encodes CDR1 SGHDN and CDR2 FVKESK. As DNA, the CDR3 is TGTGCCAGCAGCCAAGGCGGGACTCCATTTAATGAAAAACTGTTTTTT. It codes for CASSQGGTPFNEKLFF.

The chain recombines TRBV6-6 with TRBJ2-2, with 8 bases identical to TRBD1. Per germline, CDR1 MNHNY and CDR2 SVGAGI (reference sequence). J was trimmed by 5 bases and V by 6 bases; bases with no gene match: 11. The CDR3 has 16 amino acids. The CDR3 coding sequence is TGTGCCAGCAGAACATACGACAGGGGTGGGACCGGGGAGCTGTTTTTT. Amino acids: CASRTYDRGGTGELFF.

The V call is TRBV19, the J call TRBJ2-4; TRBD1 is a possible D gene (6 bases). Germline V lookup: CDR1 LNHDA, CDR2 SQIVND (reference sequence). Trimming removed 10 bases from V and 0 bases from J, with 16 bases in between. The length of the CDR3 is 15 residues. CDR3 bases: TGTGCCACCCAAGGGGACATACTAGCCAAAAACATTCAGTACTTC. Encoded protein: CATQGDILAKNIQYF.

Comments on this clone: This sample includes further DNA sequences coding for the same CDR3. V is TRBV4-2 and J is TRBJ2-3; tentatively, D is TRBD2 (6 bases). The germline V gene encodes CDR1 LGHNA and CDR2 YNFKEQ. The CDR3 totals 15 residues. V dropped 1 base and J dropped 3 bases, with 11 bases sitting between them. The CDR3 is CASSQGRGTTDTQYF. The CDR3, as DNA: TGTGCCAGCAGCCAAGGGAGGGGAACAACAGATACGCAGTATTTT.

The CDR3 region is CASSPRGAGTLYNEQFF. The DNA for the CDR3 is TGCGCCAGCAGCCCCCGCGGAGCGGGAACCCTCTACAATGAGCAGTTCTTC. The chain uses TRBV4-1 and TRBJ2-1, with TRBD2 matching over 7 bases. The CDR3 is 17 amino acids. V dropped 4 bases and J dropped 3; count of bases not matched to a gene: 12. The germline gives CDR1 MGHRA, CDR2 YSYEKL.

The V gene is TRBV18, the J gene TRBJ1-4; TRBD1 might be the D (6 bases). The germline gives CDR1 KGHSH, CDR2 LQKENI. The CDR3 has 15 residues. Trimming took off 2 bases at V and 2 bases at J, with 9 bases between the two ends. CDR3 in DNA: TGTGCCAGCTCACCAACAGGGATTACTAATGAAAAACTGTTTTTT. Its protein product is CASSPTGITNEKLFF.

The V gene is TRBV2, the J gene TRBJ1-2; 9 nucleotides align to TRBD1. The CDR3 covers 15 residues. The germline V gene has CDR1 SNHLY and CDR2 FYNNEI. Trimming cost V 7 bases and J 4 bases; bases outside gene matches: 10. The CDR3 here is CASIFSRTGAYGYTF. For the CDR3, the DNA is TGTGCCAGCATATTCAGTAGGACAGGGGCCTATGGCTACACCTTC.

The V gene is TRBV29-1, the J gene TRBJ2-1; no clear D. Trimming removed 3 bases from V and 4 bases from J, with 13 bases in between. Germline V gene sequence: CDR1 SQVTM, CDR2 ANQGSEA. The CDR3 spans 14 residues. For the CDR3, the DNA is TGCAGCGTTGACCAGGTGTCTTGGTACAATGAGCAGTTCTTC. Protein sequence: CSVDQVSWYNEQFF.

The CDR3 reads CATSDAGSYTGELFF. CDR3 DNA sequence: TGTGCCACCAGTGACGCAGGGTCCTACACCGGGGAGCTGTTTTTT. The chain links TRBV24-1 to TRBJ2-2; D might be TRBD1 (5 bases). This CDR3 is built from 15 residues. The germline CDR1 and CDR2 sequences are KGHDR and SFDVKD. Trimming removed 4 bases at V and 3 bases at J, with 11 bases between.

The chain has TRBV20-1 and TRBJ1-1, with D unclear. This CDR3 is 11 amino acids long. Germline CDR1 reads DFQATT; CDR2 reads SNEGSKA (reference sequence). V was pared by 5 bases and J by 2 bases, with 6 bases between. CDR3 sequence: CSAFDNTEAFF. DNA of the CDR3: TGCAGTGCTTTCGATAACACTGAAGCTTTCTTT.

This clone was seen at least ten times. This chain uses TRBV4-1 with TRBJ2-5; no definite D call. V was cut by 0 bases and J by 5 bases, with 10 bases left in between. Germline assignment: CDR1 MGHRA and CDR2 YSYEKL. CDR3 length: 14 amino acids. DNA for the CDR3: TGCGCCAGCAGCCAAGATGGTCGCCGCGAGACCCAGTACTTC. This gives the protein CASSQDGRRETQYF.

This clone was counted only a few times. This rearrangement joins TRBV6-5 to TRBJ1-1; D perhaps matches TRBD1 (5 bases). Germline lookup yields CDR1 MNHEY and CDR2 SVGAGI. V dropped 0 bases and J dropped 5 bases, with 10 bases sitting between them. The CDR3 runs to 14 residues. CDR3 in DNA: TGTGCCAGCAGTTACTCAGGGGTAGGGACTGAAGCTTTCTTT. Translated, it gives CASSYSGVGTEAFF.

The rearrangement links TRBV7-8 to TRBJ1-2; 8 bases match TRBD1. The CDR3 covers 15 residues. V shed 5 bases and J 2 bases; nucleotides not matched to a gene: 7. CDR1 and CDR2 from the germline V gene are SGHVS and FQNEAQ. CDR3 in amino acids: CASSHMRTGNYGYTF. DNA of the CDR3: TGTGCCAGCAGCCACATGAGGACAGGGAACTATGGCTACACCTTC. Together with reference TRBV7-8 and TRBJ1-2, the CDR3 gives the full variable domain: GAGVSQSPRYKVAKRGQDVALRCDPISGHVSLFWYQQALGQGPEFLTYFQNEAQLDKSGLPSDRFFAERPEGSVSTLKIQRTQQEDSAVYLCASSHMRTGNYGYTFGSGTRLTVV.

The rearrangement links TRBV19 to TRBJ1-5; weak D call: TRBD1 (5 bases). V gave up 3 bases and J gave up 2 bases, with 11 bases separating them. The CDR3 spans 15 residues. Germline V CDR1 and CDR2: LNHDA, SQIVND (reference sequence). In DNA form, the CDR3 reads TGTGCCAGTAGTATTTGGGGCGGTGGCAATCAGCCCCAGCATTTT. As protein: CASSIWGGGNQPQHF.

The chain uses TRBV6-4 and TRBJ2-7; D is undetermined. Germline assignment: CDR1 MRHNA and CDR2 SNTAGT. With 3 bases removed from V and 0 bases from J, the gap between germline ends came to 12 bases. This CDR3 has 15 amino acids. CDR3 bases: TGTGCCAGCAGTGAGTCAAGCGAGAGCTCCTACGAGCAGTACTTC. Translation: CASSESSESSYEQYF.

The genes are TRBV19 and TRBJ1-1; D ambiguous. Germline values: CDR1 LNHDA, CDR2 SQIVND (reference sequence). The CDR3 consists of 13 residues. Trimming removed 3 bases at V and 2 bases at J, with 7 bases between. The CDR3 DNA reads as TGTGCCAGTAGTATGGGCGCAAACACTGAAGCTTTCTTT. Its protein product is CASSMGANTEAFF.

The chain has TRBV19 and TRBJ1-1; no firm D call. V lost 4 bases to trimming and J lost 2 bases, with 8 bases between them. There are 13 residues in the CDR3. Germline-derived CDR1 and CDR2 are LNHDA and SQIVND (reference sequence). CDR3 region: CASSNRVNTEAFF. CDR3 in DNA: TGTGCCAGTAGTAACAGAGTAAACACTGAAGCTTTCTTT.

This chain uses TRBV19 with TRBJ1-2; D perhaps matches TRBD1 (6 bases). Per the germline V gene, CDR1 is LNHDA and CDR2 is SQIVND (reference sequence). V lost 1 base and J lost 2, with 11 bases in between. The CDR3 is made up of 15 amino acids. CDR3 amino acids: CASSIVGTPNYGYTF. The DNA of the CDR3 is TGTGCCAGTAGTATAGTCGGGACACCCAACTATGGCTACACCTTC.

The chain combines TRBV7-9 with TRBJ1-2, with D tentatively TRBD1 (6 bases). CDR1 is SEHNR, CDR2 FQNEAQ, per germline (reference sequence). V lost 3 bases and J 4 bases, leaving 12 bases between the germline ends. The CDR3 totals 14 residues. CDR3 residues: CASSFPGQGYGYTF. In DNA form, the CDR3 reads TGTGCCAGCAGCTTTCCGGGACAAGGCTATGGCTACACCTTC.

The chain joins TRBV29-1 to TRBJ1-1; D remains ambiguous. The length of the CDR3 is 11 residues. CDR1 is SQVTM and CDR2 is ANQGSEA in the germline V gene. Deletions cut 8 bases from V and 4 bases from J, with 11 bases between. The CDR3 region is CSFATGTEAFF. The CDR3 region has the DNA TGCAGCTTTGCGACTGGCACTGAAGCTTTCTTT.